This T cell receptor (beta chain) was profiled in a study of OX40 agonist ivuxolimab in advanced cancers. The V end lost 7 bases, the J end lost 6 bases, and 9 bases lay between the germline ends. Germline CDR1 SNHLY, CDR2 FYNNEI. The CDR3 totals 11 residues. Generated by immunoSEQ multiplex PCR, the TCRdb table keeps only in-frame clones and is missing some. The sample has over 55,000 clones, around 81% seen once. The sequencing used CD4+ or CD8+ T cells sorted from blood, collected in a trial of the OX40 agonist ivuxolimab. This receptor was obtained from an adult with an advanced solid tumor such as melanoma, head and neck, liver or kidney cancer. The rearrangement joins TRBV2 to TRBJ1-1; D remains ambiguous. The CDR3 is CASNRYSEAFF. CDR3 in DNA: TGTGCCAGCAACAGATACTCTGAAGCTTTCTTT.